The rows below give T cell receptor beta chains drawn from one sample of a study of blood T cell repertoires in COVID-19. Assay: immunoSEQ multiplex PCR; the TCRdb copy retains only in-frame clones and omits some. This table has under 200,000 clones, around four fifths appearing once. The sequencing sample was made of peripheral blood. The receptors come from a man in his 70s with acute or convalescent COVID-19. CDR3s include the opening cysteine and the closing phenylalanine or tryptophan. The order of the fields is D gene, V gene, J gene, clone size, CDR3 DNA, CDR3 protein. The D gene is left open where the match is weak. Clone size is not always given. Where it is, it says once, few, many or a class for expanded clones.

TRBD1	TRBV7-8	TRBJ2-3	-	TGTGCCAGCAGCTTAGGGACAGGCCTCACAGATACGCAGTATTTT	CASSLGTGLTDTQYF
-	TRBV6-1	TRBJ2-7	-	TGTGCCAGCAGTGAAATGGCAGGCTCCTACGAGCAGTACTTC	CASSEMAGSYEQYF
TRBD2	TRBV18	TRBJ2-7	-	TGTGCCAGCTCAGAGATAGTACTAGCGACAGAGCAGTACTTC	CASSEIVLATEQYF
-	TRBV20-1	TRBJ1-1	-	TGCAGTGCTTCAGGTGGGACTGAAGCTTTCTTT	CSASGGTEAFF
-	TRBV3-1/TRBV3-2	TRBJ1-3	-	TGTGCCAGCAGCCTAAACGGGATCAGCTCTGGAAACACCATATATTTT	CASSLNGISSGNTIYF
TRBD1	TRBV4-1	TRBJ1-4	-	TGCGCCAGCAGCCAAGTCGGACAGGGAAGAACCACAACTAATGAAAAACTGTTTTTT	CASSQVGQGRTTTNEKLFF
TRBD1	TRBV4-1	TRBJ1-2	-	TGCGCCAGCAGGCCCACCTTTGATGACAGGGGTCTGGGGTATGGCTACACCTTC	CASRPTFDDRGLGYGYTF
TRBD2	TRBV11-2	TRBJ2-7	-	TGTGCCAGCAGCTTAGTACTAGCGGGGAACTACGAGCAGTACTTC	CASSLVLAGNYEQYF
-	TRBV6-5	TRBJ1-3	many	TGTGCCAGCAGTCGCGCCCGGGAGTATGGAAACACCATATATTTT	CASSRAREYGNTIYF
TRBD2	TRBV4-1	TRBJ2-1	-	TGCGCCAGCAGCCCCCCCCTAGCGGGGGGGTACAATGAGCAGTTCTTC	CASSPPLAGGYNEQFF
TRBD2	TRBV4-1	TRBJ2-5	-	TGCGCCAGCAGCCAAGTTGCGGGGGGGCCAGGGGAGACCCAGTACTTC	CASSQVAGGPGETQYF
TRBD1	TRBV7-6	TRBJ1-5	few	TGTGCCAGCAGCTTAGGACAGGGGAATAGCAATCAGCCCCAGCATTTT	CASSLGQGNSNQPQHF
TRBD1	TRBV6-5	TRBJ2-3	-	TGTGCCATCAGGACAGGGGGCACAGATACGCAGTATTTT	CAIRTGGTDTQYF
TRBD1	TRBV19	TRBJ2-7	-	TGTGCCAGTAGTATAAGGGACAGCTCCTACGAGCAGTACTTC	CASSIRDSSYEQYF
TRBD2	TRBV24-1	TRBJ2-1	-	TGTGCCACCAGTGAACGCGGGGGTTCTCGTGAGCAGTTCTTC	CATSERGGSREQFF
TRBD1	TRBV5-4	TRBJ1-2	-	TGTGCCAGCAGCACTAGGACAGGGGTGGTATATGGCTACACCTTC	CASSTRTGVVYGYTF
-	TRBV11-2	TRBJ1-1	many	TGTGCCAGCAGCTTGGAGGATATCCAATTTAGAGCTTTCTTT	CASSLEDIQFRAFF
TRBD1	TRBV27	TRBJ1-2	-	TGTGCCAGCAGTCTCCAATGGACAGGGGTCTATGGCTACACCTTC	CASSLQWTGVYGYTF
TRBD1	TRBV4-2	TRBJ1-5	few	TGTGCCAGCAGCCCCACAGGGGGCGGTCCTCAGCCCCAGCATTTT	CASSPTGGGPQPQHF
-	TRBV11-3	TRBJ2-1	once	TGTGCCAGCAGCTTAAGAGGTGAGCAGTTCTTC	CASSLRGEQFF
-	TRBV5-1	TRBJ1-3	-	TGCGCCAGCAGCAGGGGTTCCGGAAACACCATATATTTT	CASSRGSGNTIYF
-	TRBV7-2	TRBJ1-5	few	TGTGCCAGCAGCTTAGATATAGTCCAGCCCCAGCATTTT	CASSLDIVQPQHF
-	TRBV25-1	TRBJ2-4	-	TGTGCCAGCAGTGAACCAGGGGCGGCCAAAAACATTCAGTACTTC	CASSEPGAAKNIQYF
TRBD2	TRBV11-3	TRBJ2-7	-	TGTGCCAGCAGCCCCCGGGGGGGGGATGGCGACGAGCAGTACTTC	CASSPRGGDGDEQYF
-	TRBV7-2	TRBJ2-7	-	TGTGCCAGCAGCTTAGCGGAGTCGGGGGAGCAGTACTTC	CASSLAESGEQYF
TRBD1	TRBV28	TRBJ1-4	-	TGTGCCAGCAGTACGGGACAGAGCAGGGAAAAACTGTTTTTT	CASSTGQSREKLFF
TRBD1	TRBV4-2	TRBJ1-2	few	TGTGCCAGCACCCCTCACGGGGACAGGGGGCTAGATGGCTACACCTTC	CASTPHGDRGLDGYTF
-	TRBV27	TRBJ2-2	-	TGTGCCAGCAGTCTTCACACCGGGGAGCTGTTTTTT	CASSLHTGELFF
-	TRBV27	TRBJ1-5	-	TGTGCCAGCAGTTTATCGGGGGGTAGCAATCAGCCCCAGCATTTT	CASSLSGGSNQPQHF
-	TRBV19	TRBJ2-1	-	TGTGCCAGTAGTACCGTTCGTGAGCAGTTCTTC	CASSTVREQFF
TRBD2	TRBV18	TRBJ2-1	once	TGTGCCAGCTCACCAGCCGGGACTAGCGGGGGAAACAATGAGCAGTTCTTC	CASSPAGTSGGNNEQFF
-	TRBV6-5	TRBJ2-1	-	TGTGCCAGCAGTTACGCGGGCACCTCCTACAATGAGCAGTTCTTC	CASSYAGTSYNEQFF
TRBD1	TRBV12-3/TRBV12-4	TRBJ1-2	-	TGTGCCAGCAGTCCAGGGGGCTCTGGCTACACCTTC	CASSPGGSGYTF
TRBD2	TRBV27	TRBJ2-7	-	TGTGCCAGCAGTTCTAGGACTAGCGTGAGGTACGAGCAGTACTTC	CASSSRTSVRYEQYF
-	TRBV5-1	TRBJ2-1	-	TGCGCCAGCAGCTTGAATAGGGCGGAGGATGAGCAGTTCTTC	CASSLNRAEDEQFF
TRBD2	TRBV6-5	TRBJ2-7	-	TGTGCCAGCACCCAGACTAGCGGGAGTTACGAGCAGTACTTC	CASTQTSGSYEQYF
-	TRBV25-1	TRBJ1-1	-	TGTGCCAGCAGTGAGTTGGGAGGTGGGACTGAAGCTTTCTTT	CASSELGGGTEAFF
-	TRBV5-5	TRBJ1-2	-	TGTGCCAGCAGCTTGGCGCAGGGCGTGGATGGCTACACCTTC	CASSLAQGVDGYTF
TRBD1	TRBV19	TRBJ1-2	-	TGTGCCAGTATACTTGGGACAGGTGTCTATGGCTACACCTTC	CASILGTGVYGYTF
-	TRBV6-4	TRBJ2-1	-	TGTGCCAGCAGTGACCTGAGCGCCTCCAATGAGCAGTTCTTC	CASSDLSASNEQFF